This T cell receptor (beta chain) appears in the sequencing data of a study of regulatory dendritic cells for organ transplantation. As for this clone: The antigen remains unidentified.

Study-level points and caveats: Regulatory dendritic cells appeared to expand memory CD8+ clones less than mature ones. Alloreactive memory CD8+ T cell pools varied considerably between individuals. Memory T cells were less diverse than naive, with memory CD8+ most oligoclonal.

FACS sorted CD4+ or CD8+ T cells into CD45RA+ naive and CD45RO+ memory. The data were produced by immunoSEQ multiplex PCR, yet TCRdb's version contains in-frame clones alone and is incomplete. The sample carries 20,000 to 25,000 clones, just under 75% recorded once. The sequencing input was memory CD4+ T cells from blood. Stated subset: CD45RO+ memory T cells. The sequence came from a human donor in good health.

The CDR3 DNA is TGTGCCAGCAGCCAAGAGGGACTAGCGGGGGCAGATACGCAGTATTTT. Translated, it gives CASSQEGLAGADTQYF. V is TRBV4-2 and J is TRBJ2-3; 14 bases align to TRBD2. The germline V gene encodes CDR1 LGHNA and CDR2 YNFKEQ. Losses at the gene ends were 0 bases for V and 4 bases for J; bases not matched to a gene: 0. The CDR3 covers 16 residues.